Listed here are 26 T cell receptor beta chains from one sample, sequenced in a study of T-cell memory formation after mild COVID-19. TCRdb re-called the 5' RACE reads through MiXCR, storing one row per CDR3 protein. Of 350,000 to 500,000 distinct CDR3 sequences in the sample, roughly 17% are singletons; the top ten hold roughly 21%. The sequenced material came from PBMCs or a T cell subset sorted from them (not recorded which). The source of these receptors is a man between 18 and 35 years old who had mild COVID-19 (a few samples of this study predate the infection). Cell type and time point are not known.

V is TRBV7-9 and J is TRBJ2-2; D perhaps matches TRBD2 (6 bases). Germline V gene data show CDR1 as SEHNR and CDR2 as FQNEAQ (reference sequence). The CDR3 spans 14 residues. Trimming shortened V by 8 bases and J by 2 bases, and 12 bases separated the two germline ends. DNA for the CDR3: TGTGCCAGCGGGGGGACGGAAAACACCGGGGAGCTGTTTTTT. It yields the protein CASGGTENTGELFF.

This clonotype was seen a few times. V and J are TRBV20-1 and TRBJ1-4; D is perhaps TRBD1 (5 bases). Germline CDR1 and CDR2: DFQATT and SNEGSKA (reference sequence). The V end was cut by 6 bases, the J end by 4 bases, with 12 bases between. The length of the CDR3 is 13 residues. CDR3 residues: CSATRQINEKLFF. The CDR3 nucleotides read TGCAGTGCGACGCGACAGATTAATGAAAAACTGTTTTTT.

The chain combines TRBV24-1 with TRBJ2-3, with unresolved D. V was trimmed by 4 bases and J by 0 bases, leaving 4 bases between them. Germline values: CDR1 KGHDR, CDR2 SFDVKD. The CDR3 runs to 13 residues. CDR3 sequence: CATSETSTDTQYF. The CDR3 DNA is TGTGCCACCAGTGAGACTAGCACAGATACGCAGTATTTT.

J is TRBJ1-1 and V is TRBV6-5; possible D gene TRBD1, 5 bases. There are 16 residues in the CDR3. The germline CDR1 and CDR2 sequences are MNHEY and SVGAGI. The V gene lost 0 bases and the J gene lost 1 base, with 12 bases spanning the gap. The CDR3 protein is CASSYSNAGANTEAFF. The CDR3 DNA follows: TGTGCCAGCAGTTACTCGAATGCCGGGGCGAACACTGAAGCTTTCTTT.

This clonotype was seen only a few times. V and J are TRBV12-3 or TRBV12-4 and TRBJ2-1; 7 positions agree with TRBD1. The V segment lost 6 bases and the J segment 8 bases; nucleotides outside the gene matches: 4. The length of the CDR3 is 12 residues. DNA of the CDR3: TGTGCCAGCAGAGAACAGGGGCATGAGCAGTTCTTC. It translates to CASREQGHEQFF.

The chain has TRBV6-6 and TRBJ2-7, with TRBD1 matching over 10 bases. This CDR3 contains 14 residues. The ends lost 7 bases at V and 7 bases at J; junction bases unmatched: 10. CDR1 and CDR2 (germline): MNHNY, SVGAGI (reference sequence). The CDR3 DNA follows: TGTGCCAGCATCAGGGGGACAGGGGCTGAAGAGCAGTACGTC. This codes for CASIRGTGAEEQYV.

This clonotype occurred many times. The chain carries TRBV4-3 and TRBJ1-2; TRBD1 is a possible D gene (5 bases). CDR1 is LGHNA, CDR2 YSLEER, per germline. The CDR3 is 14 residues long. Between the trimmed V and J ends, which lost 0 bases and 5 bases, there was a span of 10 bases. This CDR3 is CASSQEGQGYGYTF. The CDR3 nucleotides are TGCGCCAGCAGCCAAGAAGGGCAGGGTTATGGCTACACCTTC.

CDR3 sequence (DNA): TGCGCCAGCAGCCAAGTCGAGACAGGTAATCCGGCCCAAAACATTCAGTACTTC. This gives the protein CASSQVETGNPAQNIQYF. V and J are TRBV4-1 and TRBJ2-4; D is possibly TRBD1 (6 bases). The CDR3 runs to 18 residues. CDR1 and CDR2 from the germline V gene are MGHRA and YSYEKL. The ends were cut back, 1 base at V and 5 bases at J, with 21 bases in the middle.

This clonotype turned up a few times. The chain joins TRBV5-1 to TRBJ2-1; a possible D gene is TRBD1 (6 bases). This CDR3 spans 17 amino acids. Trimming pared 4 bases from V and 2 bases from J, leaving 19 bases between. Per the germline V gene, CDR1 is SGHRS and CDR2 is YFSETQ. CDR3 loop: CASSLVRQALPYNEQFF. In DNA form, the CDR3 reads TGCGCCAGCAGCCTAGTTAGACAGGCCCTACCCTACAATGAGCAGTTCTTC. Drawing the rest from reference TRBV5-1 and TRBJ2-1, the complete variable domain is KAGVTQTPRYLIKTRGQQVTLSCSPISGHRSVSWYQQTPGQGLQFLFEYFSETQRNKGNFPGRFSGRQFSNSRSEMNVSTLELGDSALYLCASSLVRQALPYNEQFFGPGTRLTVL.

V usage is TRBV5-1 and J usage is TRBJ2-1; D could derive from TRBD1 or TRBD2 (5 bases each). Looked up from germline, CDR1 is SGHRS and CDR2 is YFSETQ. The CDR3 runs to 15 residues. Deletions cut 0 bases from V and 5 bases from J, with 12 bases between. Here the CDR3 DNA reads TGCGCCAGCAGCTTGGGCGCCGGGACCCACAATGAGCAGTTCTTC. Its translation: CASSLGAGTHNEQFF.

The J gene is TRBJ2-1, the V gene TRBV2; 8 bases are a match to TRBD1. The ends lost 7 bases at V and 7 bases at J; junction bases unmatched: 6. From germline, CDR1 is SNHLY and CDR2 FYNNEI. The CDR3 runs to 13 residues. Written as DNA, the CDR3 is TGTGCCAGCACCATGGACAGGGAGAATGAGCAGTTCTTC. It translates to CASTMDRENEQFF.

The rearrangement joins TRBV6-2 or TRBV6-3 to TRBJ2-3; 7 positions agree with TRBD2. The CDR3 is 15 amino acids. With 2 bases clipped from V and 2 bases from J, the junction kept 4 bases outside the gene matches. CDR1 and CDR2 (germline): MNHEY, SVGEGT. The CDR3 nucleotides read TGTGCCAGCAGTTACGGGCGGGGGAACACAGATACGCAGTATTTT. Amino acid sequence: CASSYGRGNTDTQYF.

The chain recombines TRBV5-5 with TRBJ1-1; 11 bases are shared with TRBD1. V dropped 4 bases and J dropped 5; count of bases not matched to a gene: 7. The CDR3 is 15 amino acids. The germline V gene has CDR1 SGHKS and CDR2 YYEKEE (reference sequence). This CDR3 reads CASSIGTGGRTEAFF. The CDR3 bases are TGTGCCAGCAGCATCGGGACAGGGGGTCGAACTGAAGCTTTCTTT.

This clonotype came up a few times. The gene calls are TRBV21-1 and TRBJ2-7; TRBD1 is taken as the D call from the table, unchecked against the DNA. TRBV21-1 is shown as a pseudogene. This CDR3 is built from 15 residues. Here the CDR3 reads CASSKGVTPDIEQYV. In nucleotides, the CDR3 is TGTGCCAGCAGCAAAGGAGTAACACCGGACATCGAGCAGTACGTC.

V usage is TRBV6-5 and J usage is TRBJ1-1, with D uncertain. Germline CDR1 reads MNHEY; CDR2 reads SVGAGI. The CDR3 totals 15 residues. V was pared by 0 bases and J by 2 bases, with 10 bases between. CDR3 DNA sequence: TGTGCCAGCAGTTACTCTCGAACGGGAAACACTGAAGCTTTCTTT. Its protein product is CASSYSRTGNTEAFF.

A few counts support this clonotype. This chain joins TRBV7-9 and TRBJ2-5; 8 bases line up with TRBD2. Looked up from germline, CDR1 is SEHNR and CDR2 is FQNEAQ (reference sequence). CDR3 length equals 13 residues. The J segment lost 2 bases and the V segment lost 11 bases, leaving 7 bases of the junction unmatched. The chain's CDR3 is CAPGASGQETQYF. The CDR3 coding sequence is TGTGCCCCAGGGGCTAGCGGGCAAGAGACCCAGTACTTC.

This clonotype was seen a few times. The rearrangement links TRBV28 to TRBJ2-7, with a tentative D call TRBD1 (8 bases). The CDR3 sequence is 13 residues long. CDR1 MDHEN and CDR2 SYDVKM come from the germline V gene. V dropped 8 bases and J dropped 9 bases, with 20 bases sitting between them. The CDR3 DNA follows: TGTGCCAGCGGACAGGGCAGAGCTAGCGGGCAGTACGTC. Translation gives CASGQGRASGQYV.

The chain employs TRBV12-3 or TRBV12-4 and TRBJ2-1; D call uncertain. The CDR3 is 14 residues long. Trimming took 3 bases from V and 4 from J, leaving 10 bases between them. CDR3 DNA sequence: TGTGCCAGCAGTTTGGCGCGCTGGTACAATGAGCAGTTCTTC. It codes for CASSLARWYNEQFF.

The chain employs TRBV6-6 and TRBJ2-7, with no clear D. Germline V gives CDR1 MNHNY, CDR2 SVGAGI (reference sequence). The CDR3 contains 12 residues. V was clipped by 2 bases and J by 4 bases, with 6 bases between them. The CDR3 nucleotides are TGTGCCAGCAGTTACCCGGAATACGAGCAGTACTTC. Translating it yields CASSYPEYEQYF.

This clonotype came up a few times. The DNA of the CDR3 is TGCGCCAGCAGCTTGAGGACGGCAGCCTACGAGCAGTACTTC. It specifies CASSLRTAAYEQYF. The chain couples TRBV5-1 to TRBJ2-7; D is uncertain. Trimming pared 1 base from V and 2 bases from J, leaving 10 bases between. CDR1 and CDR2 (germline): SGHRS, YFSETQ. The length of the CDR3 is 14 residues.

V gene TRBV6-2 or TRBV6-3 combines with J gene TRBJ1-5; tentatively, D is TRBD1 (5 bases). CDR1 and CDR2 from the germline V gene are MNHEY and SVGEGT. Trimming left V 8 bases short and J 6 bases short, with 14 bases between. CDR3 length: 13 amino acids. The CDR3 loop reads CASCGREGQPQHF. The CDR3 nucleotides are TGTGCCAGCTGCGGCAGGGAAGGTCAGCCCCAGCATTTT.

In its sample, this clonotype was seen many times. The chain combines TRBV7-2 with TRBJ2-7; D unclear. Trimming removed 3 bases at V and 0 bases at J, with 9 bases between. From germline, CDR1 is SGHTA and CDR2 FQGNSA. CDR3 length: 14 amino acids. The chain's CDR3 is CASSFRVSSYEQYV. CDR3 sequence (DNA): TGTGCCAGCAGCTTCCGCGTCAGCTCCTACGAGCAGTACGTC.

The rearrangement links TRBV5-1 to TRBJ2-7; 8 bases align to TRBD1. Germline CDR1 reads SGHRS; CDR2 reads YFSETQ. This CDR3 is built from 14 residues. Losses at the gene ends were 7 bases for V and 7 bases for J; bases not matched to a gene: 13. This chain's CDR3 is CASGEGQVLGEQYF. The CDR3 DNA sequence: TGCGCCAGCGGTGAGGGACAGGTCCTAGGAGAGCAGTACTTC.

The chain links TRBV20-1 to TRBJ1-6; 7 bases match TRBD1. Germline CDR1 and CDR2: DFQATT and SNEGSKA (reference sequence). V was clipped by 4 bases and J by 9 bases; unmatched bases: 15. The length of the CDR3 is 16 residues. The chain's CDR3 is CSAITIRQGDSSPLHF. For the CDR3, the DNA is TGCAGTGCTATTACTATAAGACAGGGAGATAGTTCACCCCTCCACTTT.

This sequence joins TRBV20-1 and TRBJ1-1; possible D gene TRBD1, 6 bases. This CDR3 has 14 amino acids. Trimming took off 3 bases at V and 4 bases at J, with 15 bases between the two ends. Germline loops: CDR1 DFQATT, CDR2 SNEGSKA (reference sequence). The CDR3 reads CSARRGGGLTEAFF. As DNA, the CDR3 is TGCAGTGCTAGGCGCGGGGGGGGCCTCACTGAAGCTTTCTTT.

DNA for the CDR3: TGCGCCAGCAGTGGGCAGGGGATGGCCACTGAAGCTTTCTTT. Translating gives CASSGQGMATEAFF. The J gene is TRBJ1-1, the V gene TRBV5-1, with TRBD1 as a possible D gene (6 bases). V was clipped by 5 bases and J by 4 bases, with 15 bases between them. This CDR3 is 14 amino acids long. CDR1 SGHRS and CDR2 YFSETQ come from the germline V gene.